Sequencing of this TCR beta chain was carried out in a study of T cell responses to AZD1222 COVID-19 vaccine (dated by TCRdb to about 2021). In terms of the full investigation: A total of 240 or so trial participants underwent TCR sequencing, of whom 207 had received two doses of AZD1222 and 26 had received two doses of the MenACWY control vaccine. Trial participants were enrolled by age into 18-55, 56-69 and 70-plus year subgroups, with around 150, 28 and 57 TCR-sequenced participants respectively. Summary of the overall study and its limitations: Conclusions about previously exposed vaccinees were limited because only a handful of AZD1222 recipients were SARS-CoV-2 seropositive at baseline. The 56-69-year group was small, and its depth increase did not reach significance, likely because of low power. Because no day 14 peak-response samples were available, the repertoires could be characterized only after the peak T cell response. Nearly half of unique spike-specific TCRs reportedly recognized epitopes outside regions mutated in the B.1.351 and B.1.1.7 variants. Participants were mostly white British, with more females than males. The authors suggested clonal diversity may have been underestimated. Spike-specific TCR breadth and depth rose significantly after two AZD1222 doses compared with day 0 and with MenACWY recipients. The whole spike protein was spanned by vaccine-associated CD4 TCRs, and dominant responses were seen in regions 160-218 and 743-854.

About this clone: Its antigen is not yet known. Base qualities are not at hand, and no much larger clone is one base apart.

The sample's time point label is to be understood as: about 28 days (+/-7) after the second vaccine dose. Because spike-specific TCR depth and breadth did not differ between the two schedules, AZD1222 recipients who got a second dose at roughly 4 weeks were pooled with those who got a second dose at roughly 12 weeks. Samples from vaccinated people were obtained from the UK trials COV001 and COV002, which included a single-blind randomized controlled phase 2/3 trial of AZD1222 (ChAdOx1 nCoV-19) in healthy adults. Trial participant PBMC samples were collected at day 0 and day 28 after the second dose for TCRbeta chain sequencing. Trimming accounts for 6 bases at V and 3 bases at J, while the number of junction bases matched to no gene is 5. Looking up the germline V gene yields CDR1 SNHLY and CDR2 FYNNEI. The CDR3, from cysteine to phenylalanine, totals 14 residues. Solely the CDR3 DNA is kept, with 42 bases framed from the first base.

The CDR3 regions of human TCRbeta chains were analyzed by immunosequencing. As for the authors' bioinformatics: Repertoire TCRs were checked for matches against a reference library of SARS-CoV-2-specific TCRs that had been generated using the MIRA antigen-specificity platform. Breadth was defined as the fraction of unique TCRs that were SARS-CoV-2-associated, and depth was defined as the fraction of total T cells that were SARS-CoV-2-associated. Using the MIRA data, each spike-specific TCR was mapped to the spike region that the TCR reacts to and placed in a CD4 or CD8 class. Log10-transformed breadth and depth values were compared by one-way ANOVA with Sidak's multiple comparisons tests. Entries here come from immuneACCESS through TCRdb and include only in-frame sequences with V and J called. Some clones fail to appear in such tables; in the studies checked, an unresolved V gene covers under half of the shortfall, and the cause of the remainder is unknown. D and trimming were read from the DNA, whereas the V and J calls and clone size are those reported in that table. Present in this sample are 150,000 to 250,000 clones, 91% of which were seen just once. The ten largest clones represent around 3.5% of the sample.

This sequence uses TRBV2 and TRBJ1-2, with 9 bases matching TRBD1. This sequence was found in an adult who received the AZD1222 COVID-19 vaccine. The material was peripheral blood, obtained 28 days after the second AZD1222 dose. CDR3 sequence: CASRGTGFYYGYTF. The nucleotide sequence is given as TGTGCCAGCAGGGGGACAGGGTTCTACTATGGCTACACCTTC.